This T cell receptor beta chain was captured in a study of blood T cell repertoires in COVID-19. As for the study in general: The United States, Italy and Spain provided the acute and convalescent COVID-19 samples.

Trimming removed 5 bases at V and 3 bases at J, with 9 bases between. Per germline, CDR1 SGHRS and CDR2 YFSETQ. This CDR3 is built from 12 residues. Libraries were prepared by immunoSEQ multiplex PCR; TCRdb keeps only in-frame clonotypes and omits some of them. The table shows about 170,000 clones, with around 80% occurring only once. The sequencing sample was made of peripheral blood. The TCR sequence derives from a woman of 80 years or more with acute or convalescent COVID-19. The chain links TRBV5-1 to TRBJ2-7; D gene ambiguous. For the CDR3, the DNA is TGCGCCAGCAGATTAGCTGGCTACGAGCAGTACTTC. Its translation: CASRLAGYEQYF.